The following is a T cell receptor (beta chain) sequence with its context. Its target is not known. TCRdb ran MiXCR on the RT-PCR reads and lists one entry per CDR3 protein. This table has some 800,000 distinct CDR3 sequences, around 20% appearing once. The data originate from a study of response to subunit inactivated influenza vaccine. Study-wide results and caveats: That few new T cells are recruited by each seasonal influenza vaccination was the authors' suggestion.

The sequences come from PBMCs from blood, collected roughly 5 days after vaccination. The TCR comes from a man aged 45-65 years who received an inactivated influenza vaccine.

The CDR3 DNA follows: TGTGCCACCAGCAGAGAGTTAGGCGGGGCCCAAGAGACCCAGTACTTC. Amino acids: CATSRELGGAQETQYF. The V gene is TRBV15, the J gene TRBJ2-5, with D possibly being TRBD2 (6 bases). Between the trimmed V and J ends, which lost 0 bases and 1 base, there was a span of 12 bases. Germline V gene lookup returns CDR1 LNHNV and CDR2 YYDKDF (reference sequence). CDR3 length: 16 residues.